This TCR beta chain was sequenced in a study of T cell responses to AZD1222 COVID-19 vaccine. V was pared by 4 bases and J by 0 bases, with 6 bases between. This CDR3 has 14 amino acids. Germline CDR1 and CDR2: SNHLY and FYNNEI. TCRdb's table, derived via immunoSEQ multiplex PCR, lists solely in-frame clones and lacks some. The repertoire holds about 100,000 clones, with approximately 87% as singletons. This receptor was taken from an adult in good health. The material sequenced was peripheral blood, taken on day 0 of MenACWY control vaccination. V is TRBV2 and J is TRBJ2-2; D unresolved. CDR3 in DNA: TGTGCCAGCAGTGCAACACCGAACACCGGGGAGCTGTTTTTT. This gives the protein CASSATPNTGELFF.